This passage covers 25 T cell receptor beta chains from one sample sequenced in a study of T cell repertoires in cytomegalovirus infection. TCRdb called the reads again in MiXCR, with one record for every CDR3 protein. The profile shows around 800,000 distinct CDR3 sequences, approximately 32% of them singletons. Their antigens remain unidentified. The specimen comprised cultured CD8+ T cells from PBMCs, sampled from culture after CMV antigen stimulation. The receptors originated from a human donor in good health (CMV status not recorded). Some clones in this sample may be carry-over from other donors' samples.

V usage is TRBV25-1 and J usage is TRBJ1-5; 11 nucleotides align to TRBD1. V lost 4 bases, J lost 1 base, and 3 bases stayed unmatched. The CDR3 sequence is 16 residues long. Germline V gene lookup returns CDR1 MGHDK and CDR2 SYGVNS. The DNA of the CDR3 is TGTGCCAGCAGTGGCCGGGACAGGGGGAGCAATCAGCCCCAGCATTTT. As protein: CASSGRDRGSNQPQHF.

This chain joins TRBV11-2 and TRBJ1-6; 11 nucleotides align to TRBD1. J was trimmed by 10 bases and V by 3 bases; bases with no gene match: 5. The CDR3 consists of 15 residues. CDR1 and CDR2 from the germline V gene are SGHAT and FQNNGV. CDR3 loop: CASSLSGTGGSPLHF. Written as DNA, the CDR3 is TGTGCCAGCAGCTTGTCCGGGACAGGGGGGTCACCCCTCCACTTT.

This chain links TRBV6-6 with TRBJ2-1, with D possibly being TRBD1 or TRBD2 (5 bases each). The CDR3 has 17 amino acids. The germline V gene has CDR1 MNHNY and CDR2 SVGAGI (reference sequence). Trimming pared 0 bases from V and 0 bases from J, leaving 12 bases between. Written as DNA, the CDR3 is TGTGCCAGCAGTTACTCTAGGGACCCGAACTCCTACAATGAGCAGTTCTTC. Translation: CASSYSRDPNSYNEQFF.

This rearrangement joins TRBV7-9 to TRBJ1-4; 7 positions match TRBD1. The CDR3 runs to 17 residues. V was pared by 4 bases and J by 8 bases, with 16 bases of the junction left unmatched. The germline V gene encodes CDR1 SEHNR and CDR2 FQNEAQ (reference sequence). CDR3 coding DNA: TGTGCCAGCAGCTCGCCCCTGTTAGACAGGGAGGAAGAAAAACTGTTTTTT. Protein product: CASSSPLLDREEEKLFF.

The chain joins TRBV27 to TRBJ2-1; no definite D call. Per germline, CDR1 MNHEY and CDR2 SMNVEV (reference sequence). V was shortened by 3 bases and J by 0 bases, with 15 bases between the two germline ends. The CDR3 totals 17 residues. In DNA form, the CDR3 reads TGTGCCAGCAGTTTTGGCACCGACCTCAGCTCCTACAATGAGCAGTTCTTC. It specifies CASSFGTDLSSYNEQFF.

Concerning this clonotype itself: One end of the junction fails to match germline, which may point to a read error. The chain has TRBV27 and TRBJ2-5; 8 bases align to TRBD2. The CDR3 length is 15 residues. CDR1 and CDR2 (germline): MNHEY, SMNVEV (reference sequence). CDR3 coding DNA: TGTACCAGCAGTTTAGGCGGGGGGCAACAAGAGACCCAGTACTTC. It specifies CTSSLGGGQQETQYF.

There are a few counts of this clonotype. The chain joins TRBV4-1 to TRBJ1-1; D is uncertain. The CDR3 consists of 14 residues. CDR1 MGHRA and CDR2 YSYEKL come from the germline V gene. V lost 3 bases, J lost 1 base, and 9 bases lay in between. CDR3 protein: CASSQAGTNTEAFF. Written as DNA, the CDR3 is TGCGCCAGCAGCCAGGCGGGCACGAACACTGAAGCTTTCTTT.

This chain links TRBV15 with TRBJ1-5, with D uncertain. V lost 0 bases and J lost 1, with 16 bases in between. The CDR3 totals 18 residues. CDR1 and CDR2 from the germline V gene are LNHNV and YYDKDF (reference sequence). As DNA, the CDR3 is TGTGCCACCAGCAGAGATTATGGACGCGGAGGAAGCAATCAGCCCCAGCATTTT. Protein sequence: CATSRDYGRGGSNQPQHF. Filled out from reference TRBV15 and TRBJ1-5, the complete variable domain reads DAMVIQNPRYQVTQFGKPVTLSCSQTLNHNVMYWYQQKSSQAPKLLFHYYDKDFNNEADTPDNFQSRRPNTSFCFLDIRSPGLGDTAMYLCATSRDYGRGGSNQPQHFGDGTRLSIL.

For this clonotype: A much larger clone sits a single nucleotide away, making a read error possible. This chain connects TRBV7-8 to TRBJ2-3; no clear D. CDR3 size: 14 residues. Germline CDR1 reads SGHVS; CDR2 reads FQNEAQ. V lost 4 bases to trimming and J lost 4 bases, with 12 bases between them. The CDR3 sequence: CASSYPPIADTQYF. CDR3 DNA sequence: TGTGCCAGCAGCTACCCCCCCATCGCAGATACGCAGTATTTT. Complete variable domain (other parts from reference TRBV7-8 and TRBJ2-3): GAGVSQSPRYKVAKRGQDVALRCDPISGHVSLFWYQQALGQGPEFLTYFQNEAQLDKSGLPSDRFFAERPEGSVSTLKIQRTQQEDSAVYLCASSYPPIADTQYFGPGTRLTVL.

V gene TRBV19 combines with J gene TRBJ1-2; the D is unclear. Germline CDR1 and CDR2: LNHDA and SQIVND (reference sequence). Trimming stripped 0 bases from V and 4 bases from J, with 6 bases between. The CDR3 loop spans 13 amino acids. The DNA of the CDR3 is TGTGCCAGTAGTATAGATAAGCTCTATGGCTACACCTTC. The encoded protein is CASSIDKLYGYTF. The whole variable domain, filled in from reference TRBV19 and TRBJ1-2, reads DGGITQSPKYLFRKEGQNVTLSCEQNLNHDAMYWYRQDPGQGLRLIYYSQIVNDFQKGDIAEGYSVSREKKESFPLTVTSAQKNPTAFYLCASSIDKLYGYTFGSGTRLTVV.

This chain joins TRBV28 and TRBJ2-5; D possibly corresponds to TRBD2 (6 bases). Between the trimmed V and J ends, which lost 6 bases and 4 bases, there was a span of 15 bases. From germline, CDR1 is MDHEN and CDR2 SYDVKM. CDR3 length equals 14 residues. The CDR3, as DNA: TGTGCCAGCAGGACCCGGGGACTGGGAGAGACCCAGTACTTC. Protein product: CASRTRGLGETQYF.

J is TRBJ1-1 and V is TRBV5-1; D possibly corresponds to TRBD1 (5 bases). Deletions cut 0 bases from V and 7 bases from J, with 10 bases between. The CDR3 length is 13 residues. Germline V lookup: CDR1 SGHRS, CDR2 YFSETQ. CDR3 DNA sequence: TGCGCCAGCAGCTTGGGGAAGGGGAATGAAGCTTTCTTT. Protein sequence: CASSLGKGNEAFF.

V is TRBV12-3 or TRBV12-4 and J is TRBJ2-7; TRBD2 might be the D (7 bases). This CDR3 spans 17 amino acids. Trimming shortened V by 5 bases and J by 0 bases, and 20 bases separated the two germline ends. CDR3 sequence: CASSPSPGRGHSYEQYF. Here the CDR3 DNA reads TGTGCCAGCAGTCCCTCTCCTGGGCGGGGGCACTCCTACGAGCAGTACTTC.

The chain is built from TRBV10-3 and TRBJ2-5; 7 positions match TRBD1. V gave up 7 bases and J gave up 2 bases; unmatched junction bases: 4. Germline CDR1 is ENHRY and CDR2 is SYGVKD. The CDR3 covers 13 residues. CDR3 in amino acids: CAINRQGQETQYF. CDR3 coding DNA: TGTGCCATCAATAGACAGGGTCAAGAGACCCAGTACTTC.

The chain uses TRBV19 and TRBJ2-5; TRBD1 is a possible D gene (6 bases). V shed 4 bases and J shed 4 bases, with 19 bases lying between them. Germline V gene sequence: CDR1 LNHDA, CDR2 SQIVND (reference sequence). The CDR3 contains 16 residues. DNA for the CDR3: TGTGCCAGTAGTACCGACTCCGGGACACTTTTAGAGACCCAGTACTTC. It codes for CASSTDSGTLLETQYF.

The sample holds one count of this clonotype. In nucleotides, the CDR3 is TGTGCCAGCGGAACTCATGAGCAGTTCTTC. Protein product: CASGTHEQFF. The V gene is TRBV11-2, the J gene TRBJ2-1; D ambiguous. The CDR3 covers 10 residues. V was pared by 8 bases and J by 8 bases, with 7 bases between. Germline CDR1 and CDR2: SGHAT and FQNNGV.

J is TRBJ1-2 and V is TRBV4-3; D gene unclear. This CDR3 has 14 residues. CDR1 is LGHNA, CDR2 YSLEER, per germline. V gave up 0 bases and J gave up 4 bases, with 9 bases separating them. For the CDR3, the DNA is TGCGCCAGCAGCCAAGAACAGAATACCTATGGCTACACCTTC. Amino acids: CASSQEQNTYGYTF.

This sequence joins TRBV19 and TRBJ2-5; unclear D gene. This CDR3 is built from 15 residues. Germline V gene sequence: CDR1 LNHDA, CDR2 SQIVND (reference sequence). V was trimmed by 5 bases and J by 1 base, leaving 14 bases between them. DNA of the CDR3: TGTGCCAGTAGTTATCTTACGGACCGCCAAGAGACCCAGTACTTC. This codes for CASSYLTDRQETQYF.

This clonotype was recorded a few times. The chain couples TRBV9 to TRBJ2-1; 10 nucleotides match TRBD2. The V and J ends lost 3 bases and 6 bases, in that order; junction bases with no gene match: 12. The germline V gene encodes CDR1 SGDLS and CDR2 YYNGEE. The CDR3 is made up of 17 amino acids. The CDR3 loop reads CASSERGEGLASNEQFF. CDR3 bases: TGTGCCAGCAGCGAGAGGGGGGAGGGACTAGCGTCCAATGAGCAGTTCTTC.

The rearrangement uses TRBV9 and TRBJ1-2; no reliable D call. Trimming cost V 4 bases and J 8 bases, with 9 bases left between them. This CDR3 has 11 residues. Germline CDR1 is SGDLS and CDR2 is YYNGEE. The chain's CDR3 is CASSHAWGYTF. CDR3 DNA: TGTGCCAGCAGCCACGCCTGGGGCTACACCTTC.

In its sample, this clonotype was seen a few times. The J gene is TRBJ2-6, the V gene TRBV7-8; the D gene is possibly TRBD2 (5 bases). V lost 5 bases and J lost 0, with 14 bases in between. This CDR3 region has 17 residues. The germline V gene has CDR1 SGHVS and CDR2 FQNEAQ. For the CDR3, the DNA is TGTGCCAGCAGCCCTCGTAGCGTTAGCTCTGGGGCCAACGTCCTGACTTTC. Translation gives CASSPRSVSSGANVLTF.

Many counts were recorded for this clonotype. The chain joins TRBV7-6 to TRBJ1-2; no clear D gene. The V end was cut by 1 base, the J end by 6 bases, with 6 bases between. This CDR3 is built from 12 residues. The germline gives CDR1 SGHVS, CDR2 FNYEAQ. The CDR3 DNA follows: TGTGCCAGCAGCTTAGGTGGGCATGGCTACACCTTC. Its translation is CASSLGGHGYTF.

This clonotype appeared once. This chain joins TRBV15 and TRBJ2-7; TRBD1 aligns across 7 bases. There are 12 residues in the CDR3. Trimming took 6 bases from V and 7 from J; bases not matched to a gene: 6. Germline lookup yields CDR1 LNHNV and CDR2 YYDKDF (reference sequence). In DNA, the CDR3 is TGTGCCACCAGAGACACAGGGGTTGAGCAGTACGTC. Translating it yields CATRDTGVEQYV.

The genes are TRBV12-3 or TRBV12-4 and TRBJ2-5; D could derive from TRBD1 or TRBD2 (5 bases each). The CDR3 spans 16 residues. V lost 3 bases and J 0 bases, leaving 14 bases between the germline ends. The CDR3 region is CASSFPGAEYQETQYF. CDR3 coding DNA: TGTGCCAGCAGTTTCCCCGGGGCAGAGTACCAAGAGACCCAGTACTTC.

The genes are TRBV18 and TRBJ1-6; D might be TRBD1 (5 bases). The CDR3 covers 18 residues. With 2 bases removed from V and 1 base from J, the gap between germline ends came to 15 bases. Germline loops: CDR1 KGHSH, CDR2 LQKENI. The CDR3 here is CASSPVQAIDSYNSPLHF. The CDR3 DNA follows: TGTGCCAGCTCACCAGTACAGGCTATCGATTCCTATAATTCACCCCTCCACTTT.